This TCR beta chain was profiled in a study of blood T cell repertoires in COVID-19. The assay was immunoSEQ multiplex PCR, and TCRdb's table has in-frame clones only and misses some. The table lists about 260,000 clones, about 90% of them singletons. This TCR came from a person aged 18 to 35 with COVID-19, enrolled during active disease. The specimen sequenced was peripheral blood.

CDR3 region: CASSLTSLGGPFF. In nucleotides, the CDR3 is TGTGCCAGCAGCTTAACGTCTCTGGGAGGGCCGTTCTTC. The chain carries TRBV7-3 and TRBJ2-1; 7 bases agree with TRBD2. CDR1 and CDR2 (germline): SGHTA, FQGTGA. V trimming: 0 bases; J trimming: 15 bases; junction bases outside the gene matches: 8. This CDR3 spans 13 amino acids.